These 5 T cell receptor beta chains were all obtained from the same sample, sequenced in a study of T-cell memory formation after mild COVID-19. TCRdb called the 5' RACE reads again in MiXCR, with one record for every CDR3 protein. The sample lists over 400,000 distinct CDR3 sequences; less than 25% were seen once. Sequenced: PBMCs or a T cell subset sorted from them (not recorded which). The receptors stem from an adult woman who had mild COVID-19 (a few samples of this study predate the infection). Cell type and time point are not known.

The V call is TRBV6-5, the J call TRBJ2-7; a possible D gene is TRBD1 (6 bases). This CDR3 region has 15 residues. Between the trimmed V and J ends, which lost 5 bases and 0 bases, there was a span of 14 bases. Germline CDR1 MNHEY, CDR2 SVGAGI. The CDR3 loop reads CASSNTGHGSYEQYF. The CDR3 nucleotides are TGTGCCAGCAGTAACACAGGGCATGGCTCCTACGAGCAGTACTTC.

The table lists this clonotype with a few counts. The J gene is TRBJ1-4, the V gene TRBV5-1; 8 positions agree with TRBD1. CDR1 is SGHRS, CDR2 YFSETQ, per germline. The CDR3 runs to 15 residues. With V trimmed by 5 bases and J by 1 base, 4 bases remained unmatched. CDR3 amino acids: CASRGQGQTNEKLFF. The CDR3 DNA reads TGCGCCAGCAGAGGACAGGGCCAAACTAATGAAAAACTGTTTTTT.

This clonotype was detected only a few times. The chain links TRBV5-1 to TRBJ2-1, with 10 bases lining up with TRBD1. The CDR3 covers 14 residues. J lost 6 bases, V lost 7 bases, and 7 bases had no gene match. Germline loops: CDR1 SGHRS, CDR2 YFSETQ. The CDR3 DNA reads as TGCGCCAGCGGTTCCCGGGACAGGGGCAATGAGCAGTTCTTC. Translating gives CASGSRDRGNEQFF. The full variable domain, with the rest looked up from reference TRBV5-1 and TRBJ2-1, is KAGVTQTPRYLIKTRGQQVTLSCSPISGHRSVSWYQQTPGQGLQFLFEYFSETQRNKGNFPGRFSGRQFSNSRSEMNVSTLELGDSALYLCASGSRDRGNEQFFGPGTRLTVL.

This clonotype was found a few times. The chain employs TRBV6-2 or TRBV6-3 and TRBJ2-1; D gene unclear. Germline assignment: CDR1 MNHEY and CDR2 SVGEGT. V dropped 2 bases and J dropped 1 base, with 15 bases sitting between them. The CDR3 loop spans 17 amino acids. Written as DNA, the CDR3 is TGTGCCAGCAGTTACCGGCCCTACGCAACTTCCTACAATGAGCAGTTCTTC. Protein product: CASSYRPYATSYNEQFF.

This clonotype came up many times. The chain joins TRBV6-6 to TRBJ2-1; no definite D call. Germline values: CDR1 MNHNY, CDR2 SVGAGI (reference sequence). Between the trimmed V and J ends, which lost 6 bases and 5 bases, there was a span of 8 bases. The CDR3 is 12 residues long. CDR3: CASSLQNNEQFF. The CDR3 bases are TGTGCCAGCAGCTTACAGAACAATGAGCAGTTCTTC.